Below are 15 T cell receptor beta chains sequenced from a single sample in a study of T cells after yellow fever vaccination. TCRdb reprocessed the 5' RACE reads via MiXCR and lists one record per CDR3 protein. The sample carries 450,000 to 600,000 distinct CDR3 sequences, approximately 15% recorded once. This specimen consisted of PBMCs, obtained on the day of the yellow fever booster vaccination. The receptors were sampled from a man aged 25-45 years who received the YFV17D yellow fever vaccine.

The chain is built from TRBV7-2 and TRBJ2-1, with 7 bases matching TRBD2. The length of the CDR3 is 15 residues. J lost 6 bases, V lost 5 bases, and 10 bases had no gene match. Germline CDR1 SGHTA, CDR2 FQGNSA. The CDR3 DNA sequence: TGTGCCAGCAGCCTGACCCGGGACTACCTCAATGAGCAGTTCTTC. Translating gives CASSLTRDYLNEQFF.

The chain has TRBV20-1 and TRBJ2-3; D tentatively fits TRBD1 or TRBD2 (5 bases each). The CDR3 is 14 residues long. The V gene's germline CDR1 is DFQATT and CDR2 SNEGSKA (reference sequence). Between the trimmed V and J ends, which lost 5 bases and 3 bases, there was a span of 15 bases. CDR3 loop: CSARSVGGTDTQYF. The CDR3 DNA sequence: TGCAGTGCTCGGAGCGTTGGGGGAACAGATACGCAGTATTTT.

The rearrangement joins TRBV5-1 to TRBJ1-2, with D perhaps TRBD1 (6 bases). This CDR3 contains 13 residues. Trimming took off 0 bases at V and 7 bases at J, with 10 bases between the two ends. CDR1 and CDR2 (germline): SGHRS, YFSETQ. The CDR3 reads CASSLGGDIGYTF. The CDR3 DNA reads TGCGCCAGCAGCTTGGGTGGGGACATTGGCTACACCTTC.

V usage is TRBV20-1 and J usage is TRBJ2-7; TRBD1 agrees at 7 bases. This CDR3 is built from 13 residues. Germline V CDR1 and CDR2: DFQATT, SNEGSKA (reference sequence). Here the CDR3 reads CSPSDRRAYEQYF. The CDR3 nucleotides read TGCAGCCCCTCGGACAGGCGGGCCTACGAGCAGTACTTC.

This clonotype was detected ten times or more. This rearrangement joins TRBV20-1 to TRBJ2-1; D possibly uses TRBD1 or TRBD2 (5 bases each). The V gene lost 3 bases and the J gene lost 9 bases, with 15 bases spanning the gap. The CDR3 has 13 residues. Per germline, CDR1 DFQATT and CDR2 SNEGSKA (reference sequence). CDR3 region: CSASSSGASEQFF. CDR3 nucleotides: TGCAGTGCTAGCAGTTCCGGGGCTAGTGAGCAGTTCTTC.

This rearrangement joins TRBV12-3 or TRBV12-4 to TRBJ1-6; no firm D call. The V and J ends lost 6 bases and 9 bases respectively, with 9 bases between them. The CDR3 is 12 residues long. CDR3 region: CASSPPSSPLHF. The CDR3 DNA reads as TGTGCCAGCAGCCCCCCAAGTTCACCCCTCCACTTT.

The genes are TRBV20-1 and TRBJ2-3, with a tentative D call TRBD1 (7 bases). CDR1 is DFQATT and CDR2 is SNEGSKA in the germline V gene (reference sequence). CDR3 length: 14 amino acids. Trimming took 7 bases from V and 1 from J, leaving 15 bases between them. CDR3 residues: CSGAPGGRTDTQYF. CDR3 in DNA: TGCAGTGGGGCCCCAGGGGGGCGCACAGATACGCAGTATTTT.

The chain employs TRBV7-9 and TRBJ2-7, with 8 nucleotides matching TRBD2. This CDR3 region has 14 residues. CDR1 is SEHNR and CDR2 is FQNEAQ in the germline V gene (reference sequence). V lost 7 bases to trimming and J lost 4 bases; unmatched junction nucleotides: 9. The CDR3 bases are TGTGCCAGCACTATAAGCGGGAGTAGGTACGAGCAGTACTTC. Amino acid sequence: CASTISGSRYEQYF. The variable domain in full, with the rest retrieved from reference TRBV7-9 and TRBJ2-7, is DTGVSQNPRHKITKRGQNVTFRCDPISEHNRLYWYRQTLGQGPEFLTYFQNEAQLEKSRLLSDRFSAERPKGSFSTLEIQRTEQGDSAMYLCASTISGSRYEQYFGPGTRLTVT.

This clonotype was seen more than once but under ten times. V and J are TRBV28 and TRBJ2-1, with TRBD1 as a possible D gene (6 bases). The CDR3 spans 16 residues. V was pared by 2 bases and J by 1 base, with 12 bases between. CDR1 and CDR2 (germline): MDHEN, SYDVKM. The CDR3 region is CASSLRGSGSYNEQFF. The DNA for the CDR3 is TGTGCCAGCAGTTTAAGGGGGAGTGGTTCCTACAATGAGCAGTTCTTC.

This clonotype has more than one count but fewer than ten. V is TRBV19 and J is TRBJ1-5; D may be TRBD1 (5 bases). CDR3 length: 13 amino acids. CDR1 is LNHDA and CDR2 is SQIVND in the germline V gene (reference sequence). V lost 6 bases and J 5 bases, leaving 11 bases between the germline ends. CDR3 amino acids: CASRDGTYQPQHF. In DNA form, the CDR3 reads TGTGCCAGTAGGGACGGGACCTATCAGCCCCAGCATTTT.

The sample holds a few counts of this clonotype. The chain carries TRBV4-2 and TRBJ2-3, with TRBD2 identical over 7 bases. Germline lookup yields CDR1 LGHNA and CDR2 YNFKEQ. This CDR3 spans 13 amino acids. The ends lost 4 bases at V and 6 bases at J; junction bases unmatched: 4. CDR3 sequence (DNA): TGTGCCAGCAGCCCCGTCGGGAGGGATACGCAGTATTTT. Translated: CASSPVGRDTQYF.

In its sample, this clonotype was seen a few times. This chain uses TRBV27 with TRBJ2-1; D is uncertain. The CDR3 contains 12 residues. The V gene lost 7 bases and the J gene lost 7 bases, with 11 bases spanning the gap. Germline V gives CDR1 MNHEY, CDR2 SMNVEV (reference sequence). The CDR3 region has the DNA TGTGCCAGCACCGGCAGTGCGAATGAGCAGTTCTTC. It specifies CASTGSANEQFF.

The chain recombines TRBV7-2 with TRBJ2-7, with 11 positions matching TRBD2. This CDR3 comprises 14 residues. CDR1 is SGHTA, CDR2 FQGNSA, per germline. V was clipped by 7 bases and J by 2 bases; unmatched bases: 4. Here the CDR3 reads CASTRLAGPYEQYF. The CDR3 DNA sequence: TGTGCCAGCACCAGACTAGCGGGGCCCTACGAGCAGTACTTC.

The chain combines TRBV5-4 with TRBJ1-5; no firm D call. Trimming stripped 6 bases from V and 4 bases from J, with 14 bases between. The CDR3 sequence is 14 residues long. The germline V gene encodes CDR1 SGHNT and CDR2 YYREEE (reference sequence). The CDR3 loop reads CASTTWGGNQPQHF. In DNA, the CDR3 is TGTGCCAGCACCACCTGGGGTGGAAATCAGCCCCAGCATTTT.

The J gene is TRBJ2-7, the V gene TRBV6-5; D call uncertain. This CDR3 is 13 amino acids long. The germline V and J ends were trimmed by 2 bases and 2 bases, with 7 bases remaining between them. Germline CDR1 is MNHEY and CDR2 is SVGAGI. The CDR3 spells CASSYGQPYEQYF. In DNA, the CDR3 is TGTGCCAGCAGTTACGGGCAGCCCTACGAGCAGTACTTC.